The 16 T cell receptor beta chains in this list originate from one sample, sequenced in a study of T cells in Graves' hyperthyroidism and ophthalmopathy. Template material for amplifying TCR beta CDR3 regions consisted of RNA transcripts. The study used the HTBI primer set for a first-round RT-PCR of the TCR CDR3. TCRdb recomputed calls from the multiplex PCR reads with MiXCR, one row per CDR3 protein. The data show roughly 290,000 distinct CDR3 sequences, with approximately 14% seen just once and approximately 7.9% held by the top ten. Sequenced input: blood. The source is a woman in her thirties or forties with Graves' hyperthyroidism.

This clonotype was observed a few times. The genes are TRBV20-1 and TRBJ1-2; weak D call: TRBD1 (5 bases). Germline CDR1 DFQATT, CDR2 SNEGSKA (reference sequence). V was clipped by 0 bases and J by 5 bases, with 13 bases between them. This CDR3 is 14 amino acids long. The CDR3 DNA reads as TGCAGTGCTAGAGATTTGGGACCTTCTTATGGCTACACCTTC. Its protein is CSARDLGPSYGYTF.

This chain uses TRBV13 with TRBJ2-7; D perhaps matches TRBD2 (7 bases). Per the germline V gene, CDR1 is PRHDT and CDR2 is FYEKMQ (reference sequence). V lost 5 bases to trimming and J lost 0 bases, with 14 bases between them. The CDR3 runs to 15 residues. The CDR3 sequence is CASSPERGGSYEQYF. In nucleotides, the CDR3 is TGTGCCAGCAGCCCAGAGAGGGGGGGCTCCTACGAGCAGTACTTC. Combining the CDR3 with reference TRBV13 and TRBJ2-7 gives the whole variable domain AAGVIQSPRHLIKEKRETATLKCYPIPRHDTVYWYQQGPGQDPQFLISFYEKMQSDKGSIPDRFSAQQFSDYHSELNMSSLELGDSALYFCASSPERGGSYEQYFGPGTRLTVT.

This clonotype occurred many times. CDR3 nucleotides: TGTGCCAGCAGTCCCCGGACCCACACTGAAGCTTTCTTT. Its protein is CASSPRTHTEAFF. The J gene is TRBJ1-1, the V gene TRBV27; D is unresolved. Per germline, CDR1 MNHEY and CDR2 SMNVEV (reference sequence). V dropped 5 bases and J dropped 3 bases, with 10 bases sitting between them. CDR3 length: 13 residues.

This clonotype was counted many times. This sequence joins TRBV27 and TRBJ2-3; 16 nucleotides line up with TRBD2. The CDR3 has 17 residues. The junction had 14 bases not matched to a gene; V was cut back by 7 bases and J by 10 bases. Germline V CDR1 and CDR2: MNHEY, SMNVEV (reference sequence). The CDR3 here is CASKRFPGLAGGGAQYF. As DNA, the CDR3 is TGTGCCAGCAAACGATTTCCGGGACTAGCGGGGGGGGGGGCGCAGTATTTT.

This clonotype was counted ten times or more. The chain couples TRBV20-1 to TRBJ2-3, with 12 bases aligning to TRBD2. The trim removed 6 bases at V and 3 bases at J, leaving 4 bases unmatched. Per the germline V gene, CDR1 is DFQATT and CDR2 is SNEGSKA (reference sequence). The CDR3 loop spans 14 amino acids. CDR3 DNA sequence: TGCAGTGCGATTGGGACTAGCGGGACAGATACGCAGTATTTT. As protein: CSAIGTSGTDTQYF.

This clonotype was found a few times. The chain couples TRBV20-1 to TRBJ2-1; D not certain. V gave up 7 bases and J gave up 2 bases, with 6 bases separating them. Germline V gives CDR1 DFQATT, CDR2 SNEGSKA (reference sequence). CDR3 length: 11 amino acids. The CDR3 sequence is CSVSAYNEQFF. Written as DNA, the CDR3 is TGCAGTGTGTCCGCCTACAATGAGCAGTTCTTC.

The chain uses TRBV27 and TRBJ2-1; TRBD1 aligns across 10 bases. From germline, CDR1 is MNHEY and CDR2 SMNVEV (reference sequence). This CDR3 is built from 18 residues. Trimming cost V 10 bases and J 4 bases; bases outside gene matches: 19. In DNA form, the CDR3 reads TGTGCCACCAAGACCGGGACAGGGGAACGGGTAGGGTACAATGAGCAGTTCTTC. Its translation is CATKTGTGERVGYNEQFF.

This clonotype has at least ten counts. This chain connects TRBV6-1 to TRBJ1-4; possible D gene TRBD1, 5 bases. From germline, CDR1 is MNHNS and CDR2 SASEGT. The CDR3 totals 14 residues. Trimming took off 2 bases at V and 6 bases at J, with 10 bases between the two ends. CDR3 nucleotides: TGTGCCAGCAGTGAACAGGGCCAGGATGAAAAACTGTTTTTT. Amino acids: CASSEQGQDEKLFF.

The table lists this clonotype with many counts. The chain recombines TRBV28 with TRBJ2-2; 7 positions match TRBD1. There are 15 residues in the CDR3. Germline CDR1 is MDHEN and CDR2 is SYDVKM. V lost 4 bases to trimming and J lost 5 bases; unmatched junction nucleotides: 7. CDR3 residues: CASSWGTAETGELFF. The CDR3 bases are TGTGCCAGCAGTTGGGGGACAGCAGAGACCGGGGAGCTGTTTTTT.

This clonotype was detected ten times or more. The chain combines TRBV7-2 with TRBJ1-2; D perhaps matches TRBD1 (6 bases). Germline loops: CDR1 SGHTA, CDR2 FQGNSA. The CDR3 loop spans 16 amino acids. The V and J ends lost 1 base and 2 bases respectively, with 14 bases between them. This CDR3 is CASSLGGGGRNYGYTF. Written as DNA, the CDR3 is TGTGCCAGCAGCTTAGGAGGGGGGGGACGGAACTATGGCTACACCTTC.

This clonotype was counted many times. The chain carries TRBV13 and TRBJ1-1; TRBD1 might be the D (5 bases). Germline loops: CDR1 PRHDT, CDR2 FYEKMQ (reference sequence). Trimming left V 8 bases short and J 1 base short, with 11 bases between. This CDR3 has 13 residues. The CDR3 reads CASGAGPNTEAFF. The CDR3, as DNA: TGTGCCAGCGGAGCGGGGCCGAACACTGAAGCTTTCTTT.

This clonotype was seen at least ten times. CDR3 amino acids: CASMSSGRRFTDTQYF. In DNA, the CDR3 is TGTGCCAGCATGTCTAGCGGAAGGAGATTCACAGATACGCAGTATTTT. This chain connects TRBV28 to TRBJ2-3, with 7 positions matching TRBD2. Germline values: CDR1 MDHEN, CDR2 SYDVKM. CDR3 length: 16 residues. J lost 2 bases, V lost 7 bases, and 12 bases had no gene match.

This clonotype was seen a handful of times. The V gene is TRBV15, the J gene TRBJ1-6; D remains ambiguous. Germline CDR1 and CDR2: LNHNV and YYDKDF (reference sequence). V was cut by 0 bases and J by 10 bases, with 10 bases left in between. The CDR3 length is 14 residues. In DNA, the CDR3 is TGTGCCACCAGCAGAGACCTGGTAGGGTCACCCCTCCACTTT. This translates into CATSRDLVGSPLHF.

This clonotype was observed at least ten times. Here the CDR3 reads CASSPSGRRNEQYF. CDR3 nucleotide sequence: TGTGCCAGCAGCCCAAGCGGGAGGCGAAACGAGCAGTACTTC. The chain combines TRBV11-3 with TRBJ2-7; 9 nucleotides match TRBD2. J gave up 5 bases and V 5 bases, and 7 bases lay outside the gene matches. This CDR3 is built from 14 residues. Germline CDR1 SGHNT, CDR2 YENEEA.

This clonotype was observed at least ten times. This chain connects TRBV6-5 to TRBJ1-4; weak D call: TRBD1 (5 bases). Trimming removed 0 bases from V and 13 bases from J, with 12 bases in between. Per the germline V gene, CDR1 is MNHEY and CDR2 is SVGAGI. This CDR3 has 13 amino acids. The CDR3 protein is CASSYSSQGRLFF. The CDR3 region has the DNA TGTGCCAGCAGTTACTCGAGTCAGGGCCGACTGTTTTTT.

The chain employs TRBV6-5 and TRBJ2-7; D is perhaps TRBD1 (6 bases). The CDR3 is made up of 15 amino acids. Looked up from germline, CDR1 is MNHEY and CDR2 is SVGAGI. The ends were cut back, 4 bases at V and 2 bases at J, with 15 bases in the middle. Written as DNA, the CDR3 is TGTGCCAGCAGTTGGGAGTCTCAGGGGACCTACGAGCAGTACTTC. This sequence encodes CASSWESQGTYEQYF.